This T cell receptor beta chain was obtained from a study of tumor-infiltrating lymphocytes in primary liver carcinoma. Study overall: The study included patients who were men and women aged 30 to 69 years. Each of the growths was stage T1-T3 N0M0, extending roughly 4.2 to 11 cm across. Regarding the study as a whole: Tumor-adjacent and tumor-blood pairs overlapped less than tumor region pairs did.

Per the germline V gene, CDR1 is MNHEY and CDR2 is SVGEGT. V was pared by 6 bases and J by 5 bases, with 10 bases between. The CDR3 covers 12 residues. For blood RNA, unsorted whole blood served as the source, and germline DNA was extracted too. On this clonotype itself: Antigen unknown.

Total RNA amounting to 500 ng was the source from which TCR beta cDNA was made with a constant-region primer. Researchers made the TCR beta libraries by running three nested multiplex PCR rounds with slightly modified ARM-PCR. The study ran its first two PCR rounds for roughly 10 cycles each, using TRBV1-TRBV30 forward primers and a C-beta reverse primer. TCRdb reanalysed the multiplex PCR reads using MiXCR and keeps one entry per CDR3 protein. The sample carries approximately 300,000 distinct CDR3 sequences, roughly two thirds recorded once. Sequencing was carried out using peripheral blood. The receptor was isolated from a man in his forties with primary liver carcinoma and hepatitis B virus infection. The chain employs TRBV6-2 or TRBV6-3 and TRBJ2-5; D gene unclear. The CDR3 spells CASSNSHETQYF. DNA of the CDR3: TGTGCCAGCAGCAACAGCCATGAGACCCAGTACTTC.